This passage covers 14 T cell receptor beta chains from one sample sequenced in a study of cytomegalovirus exposure and HLA in healthy donors. This PCR relied on a set of 60 Vbeta primers and 13 Jbeta primers. TCRdb keeps only in-frame clones here, not all; method: immunoSEQ multiplex PCR. The sample lists about 140,000 clones, approximately 83% seen once, with 3.1% in the top ten. The sequenced sample consisted of PBMCs. These receptors were obtained from a man in his forties in good health and CMV-seronegative.

This clone was found once. Written as DNA, the CDR3 is TGTGCCACCCGGGACAGGGTGGGCGAGACCCAGTACTTC. Translated, it gives CATRDRVGETQYF. The chain is built from TRBV19 and TRBJ2-5, with 9 nucleotides matching TRBD1. The V gene's germline CDR1 is LNHDA and CDR2 SQIVND (reference sequence). Trimming at V came to 10 bases and at J to 5 bases, leaving 8 bases not matched to a gene. The CDR3 is 13 residues long.

The J gene is TRBJ2-7, the V gene TRBV7-9, with TRBD1 identical over 10 bases. Germline V gives CDR1 SEHNR, CDR2 FQNEAQ (reference sequence). The V and J ends lost 4 bases and 1 base, in that order; junction bases with no gene match: 10. The CDR3 extends over 17 amino acids. DNA of the CDR3: TGTGCCAGCAGCTCCTCCGGCCGGGACAGGGGTTCCTACGAGCAGTACTTC. It translates to CASSSSGRDRGSYEQYF.

This clone was found once. This chain links TRBV2 with TRBJ1-1, with D maybe TRBD1 (5 bases). V was pared by 6 bases and J by 6 bases, with 17 bases between. The CDR3 is 14 residues long. Germline CDR1 reads SNHLY; CDR2 reads FYNNEI. The CDR3 is CASRGYRNVPEAFF. CDR3 in DNA: TGTGCCAGCAGGGGGTACAGGAACGTCCCTGAAGCTTTCTTT.

The chain is built from TRBV9 and TRBJ2-5, with 8 bases that match TRBD2. The CDR3 sequence is 16 residues long. Germline assignment: CDR1 SGDLS and CDR2 YYNGEE. Unmatched junction bases numbered 7, after V lost 0 bases and J lost 3 bases. CDR3 region: CASSVAMGLGEETQYF. The CDR3 DNA is TGTGCCAGCAGCGTAGCAATGGGACTAGGCGAAGAGACCCAGTACTTC. Together with reference TRBV9 and TRBJ2-5, the CDR3 gives the full variable domain: DSGVTQTPKHLITATGQRVTLRCSPRSGDLSVYWYQQSLDQGLQFLIQYYNGEERAKGNILERFSAQQFPDLHSELNLSSLELGDSALYFCASSVAMGLGEETQYFGPGTRLLVL.

The rearrangement links TRBV4-2 to TRBJ1-5; the D gene is possibly TRBD1 (5 bases). Germline V CDR1 and CDR2: LGHNA, YNFKEQ. This CDR3 spans 15 amino acids. V was trimmed by 4 bases and J by 1 base, leaving 11 bases between them. As DNA, the CDR3 is TGTGCCAGCAGCCCGGGGGGACCGAGCAATCAGCCCCAGCATTTT. It codes for CASSPGGPSNQPQHF.

The rearrangement joins TRBV5-1 to TRBJ2-5; TRBD2 matches 11 bases. V lost 5 bases to trimming and J lost 2 bases; unmatched junction nucleotides: 5. Per the germline V gene, CDR1 is SGHRS and CDR2 is YFSETQ. The CDR3 loop spans 15 amino acids. The CDR3 reads CASRQGTSGQETQYF. In DNA form, the CDR3 reads TGCGCCAGCAGGCAAGGGACTAGCGGACAAGAGACCCAGTACTTC.

This rearrangement joins TRBV7-2 to TRBJ2-7, with 7 nucleotides matching TRBD1. The trim removed 6 bases at V and 2 bases at J, leaving 7 bases unmatched. CDR1 SGHTA and CDR2 FQGNSA come from the germline V gene. This CDR3 comprises 14 residues. CDR3 sequence (DNA): TGTGCCAGCAGGAGGTCGGACAGGCCCTACGAGCAGTACTTC. The encoded protein is CASRRSDRPYEQYF.

The chain combines TRBV7-3 with TRBJ1-2, with TRBD1 matching 8 bases. Germline CDR1 is SGHTA and CDR2 is FQGTGA. V was clipped by 5 bases and J by 7 bases; unmatched bases: 9. The CDR3 loop spans 14 amino acids. The CDR3 sequence is CASSPGGLGRGYTF. In DNA, the CDR3 is TGTGCCAGCAGCCCAGGGGGCCTGGGCCGTGGCTACACCTTC.

The V gene is TRBV7-8, the J gene TRBJ1-5; a possible D gene is TRBD1 (5 bases). Germline CDR1 reads SGHVS; CDR2 reads FQNEAQ. There are 15 residues in the CDR3. The V and J ends lost 0 bases and 4 bases respectively, with 10 bases between them. The CDR3 sequence: CASSLAMTANQPQHF. For the CDR3, the DNA is TGTGCCAGCAGCTTAGCGATGACAGCTAATCAGCCCCAGCATTTT.

This sequence joins TRBV4-3 and TRBJ1-4; 7 positions agree with TRBD1. The CDR3 runs 15 residues. Germline assignment: CDR1 LGHNA and CDR2 YSLEER. The V segment lost 3 bases and the J segment 5 bases; nucleotides outside the gene matches: 6. The CDR3 spells CASSQQDRENEKLFF. The CDR3, as DNA: TGCGCCAGCAGCCAGCAAGACAGGGAAAATGAAAAACTGTTTTTT.

This clone was observed a few times. The rearrangement uses TRBV19 and TRBJ2-2, with a weak D call TRBD1 (7 bases). This CDR3 is 15 amino acids long. The ends were cut back, 4 bases at V and 3 bases at J, with 12 bases in the middle. Germline V gene data show CDR1 as LNHDA and CDR2 as SQIVND (reference sequence). The CDR3 nucleotides read TGTGCCAGTAGTAGTCAGGGGGGCTACACCGGGGAGCTGTTTTTT. Encoded protein: CASSSQGGYTGELFF.

This sequence joins TRBV5-1 and TRBJ2-3, with D uncertain. V lost 0 bases and J 1 base, leaving 6 bases between the germline ends. This CDR3 spans 14 amino acids. CDR1 and CDR2 from the germline V gene are SGHRS and YFSETQ. In nucleotides, the CDR3 is TGCGCCAGCAGCTTGGGGGCCGGCACAGATACGCAGTATTTT. Protein sequence: CASSLGAGTDTQYF.

The CDR3 region is CASSLVAGSYEQYF. For the CDR3, the DNA is TGTGCCAGCAGCTTAGTAGCGGGCTCCTACGAGCAGTACTTC. The V and J genes are TRBV7-2 and TRBJ2-7; 7 nucleotides line up with TRBD2. The CDR3 totals 14 residues. V was clipped by 1 base and J by 0 bases; unmatched bases: 0. The germline V gene has CDR1 SGHTA and CDR2 FQGNSA.

The CDR3 is CASSSGETQYF. CDR3 in DNA: TGCGCCAGCAGCTCGGGGGAGACCCAGTACTTC. The J gene is TRBJ2-5, the V gene TRBV5-1; a weak D match, TRBD2 (5 bases). The germline V and J ends were trimmed by 3 bases and 5 bases, with 5 bases remaining between them. The V gene's germline CDR1 is SGHRS and CDR2 YFSETQ. This CDR3 comprises 11 residues.